This TCR beta chain appears in the sequencing data of a study of CD8 T cells in Susac syndrome. The germline V gene has CDR1 DFQATT and CDR2 SNEGSKA (reference sequence). The CDR3 is made up of 14 amino acids. V was pared by 6 bases and J by 5 bases, with 9 bases of the junction left unmatched. Random hexamers were used to reverse transcribe the RNA input (roughly 0.5 to 1 ug). An immunoSEQ multiplex PCR amplified TCR beta CDR3 over 54 Vbeta and 13 Jbeta. TCRdb re-called the immunoSEQ multiplex PCR reads with MiXCR, one entry per CDR3 protein. This table holds 160,000 or so distinct CDR3 sequences, approximately 93% found once. FACS enriched CD8+ TEMRA cells, while bulk CD8+ and CD4+ were negatively isolated. In this sample, this clonotype turned up once.

The source is a human donor with multiple sclerosis. The rearrangement links TRBV20-1 to TRBJ2-1, with 8 nucleotides matching TRBD2. The sample taken for sequencing was CD4+ T cells from PBMCs. The chain's CDR3 is CSATSGTRNNEQFF. The CDR3 nucleotides are TGCAGTGCGACCTCCGGGACTAGAAACAATGAGCAGTTCTTC.